The clone carrying this TCR beta chain was picked up a small number of times. Its antigen is not known. The table came from immunoSEQ multiplex PCR; TCRdb's copy has only in-frame clones and leaves some out. This repertoire shows some 25,000 clones, 75% to 90% found once; its top ten account for around 3.6%. The record originates from a study of lymphopenia after photon versus proton radiotherapy. Findings and limits, study-wide: In patients who died, overall survival fell as post-nadir TCR diversity dropped more. Photon-treated patients lost naive T cells and TCR diversity; proton-treated stayed stable. After the lymphocyte nadir, photon-treated repertoires showed oligoclonal expansion, especially of CD8+ Temra cells.

V shed 4 bases and J shed 3 bases, with 11 bases lying between them. The CDR3 is made up of 14 amino acids. The germline gives CDR1 MNHEY, CDR2 SMNVEV (reference sequence). Sequences were derived from peripheral blood, sampled from a patient treated with photon-based radiotherapy. V usage is TRBV27 and J usage is TRBJ2-3; D not resolved. This clonotype originated in a woman between 50 and 59 years old with pancreatic cancer. CDR3 coding DNA: TGTGCCAGCAGTTGGAAGGTTGGAACAGATACGCAGTATTTT. Translation gives CASSWKVGTDTQYF.